Below, 30 T cell receptor beta chains from the same sample are listed, as sequenced in a study of CD8 T cells in ankylosing spondylitis. TCRdb reprocessed the 5' RACE reads with MiXCR, giving one entry per CDR3 protein. The sample includes fewer than 250,000 distinct CDR3 sequences, roughly a tenth of them seen just once. Sequencing was done on a sample of blood, either unsorted or a sorted T cell fraction (not recorded which). All receptors come from a male donor with ankylosing spondylitis or in good health (not recorded which).

There are many counts of this clonotype. The rearrangement joins TRBV21-1 to TRBJ2-1; TRBD1 is taken as the D call from the table, unchecked against the DNA. TRBV21-1 is tagged as a pseudogene. There are 16 residues in the CDR3. The CDR3 region is CASSGPGGNAWNEQFF. CDR3 sequence (DNA): TGTGCCAGCAGCGGACCTGGGGGGAACGCCTGGAATGAGCAGTTCTTC.

Ten or more counts support this clonotype. The chain couples TRBV5-1 to TRBJ2-2; D gene uncertain. The V end lost 2 bases, the J end lost 7 bases, and 6 bases lay between the germline ends. This CDR3 comprises 12 residues. Per the germline V gene, CDR1 is SGHRS and CDR2 is YFSETQ. This chain's CDR3 is CASSFNGGELFF. In nucleotides, the CDR3 is TGCGCCAGCAGCTTTAATGGCGGGGAGCTGTTTTTT.

This clonotype was observed many times. V and J are TRBV21-1 and TRBJ2-7; the DNA was not used to check the table's D call, TRBD1. TRBV21-1 is a pseudogene segment. The CDR3 extends over 17 amino acids. CDR3 DNA sequence: TGTGCCAGCAGCAAATTCGGAGGCAGGGGGCCGCTGATGGAGCAGTACTTC. The encoded protein is CASSKFGGRGPLMEQYF.

This clonotype has a count of ten or more. This chain connects TRBV5-1 to TRBJ1-5; 10 bases are a match to TRBD1. The V and J ends lost 3 bases and 7 bases, in that order; junction bases with no gene match: 7. Germline V lookup: CDR1 SGHRS, CDR2 YFSETQ. The CDR3 sequence is 15 residues long. The CDR3 nucleotides are TGCGCCAGCAGCTCCGAGGGGGACAGGGGCCAGCCCCAGCATTTT. Translation: CASSSEGDRGQPQHF.

There are many counts of this clonotype. V is TRBV5-1 and J is TRBJ1-4; 10 bases match TRBD1. Germline CDR1 is SGHRS and CDR2 is YFSETQ. This CDR3 has 14 residues. With V trimmed by 4 bases and J by 7 bases, 4 bases remained unmatched. The CDR3 protein is CASSDRGPGEKLFF. The CDR3 DNA sequence: TGCGCCAGCAGCGACAGGGGGCCCGGTGAAAAACTGTTTTTT.

This clonotype showed up many times. The chain employs TRBV9 and TRBJ2-5; possibly TRBD1 for D (6 bases). The CDR3 length is 14 residues. In germline, CDR1 is SGDLS, CDR2 YYNGEE. V lost 4 bases and J lost 4, with 14 bases in between. CDR3 sequence: CASSIGTTRETQYF. The DNA of the CDR3 is TGTGCCAGCAGCATAGGGACAACTCGAGAGACCCAGTACTTC.

This clonotype was picked up many times. The gene calls are TRBV20-1 and TRBJ1-2; D gene ambiguous. The germline V gene has CDR1 DFQATT and CDR2 SNEGSKA (reference sequence). V was pared by 5 bases and J by 6 bases, with 19 bases between. There are 14 residues in the CDR3. CDR3 DNA sequence: TGCAGTGCTGATCGGGCGAGCCAGGTTGATGGCTACACCTTC. Translation gives CSADRASQVDGYTF.

This clonotype was seen repeatedly, ten times or more. The CDR3 spells CAARGGSSYEQYF. DNA for the CDR3: TGTGCCGCCAGGGGGGGAAGCTCCTACGAGCAGTACTTC. The chain recombines TRBV25-1 with TRBJ2-7; TRBD1 or TRBD2 may be the D gene (7 bases each). V shed 11 bases and J shed 0 bases, with 14 bases lying between them. Germline loops: CDR1 MGHDK, CDR2 SYGVNS. This CDR3 spans 13 amino acids.

Ten or more counts support this clonotype. CDR3 region: CASSQGQGVIDTQYF. The CDR3 bases are TGTGCCAGCAGCCAAGGGCAGGGCGTTATAGATACGCAGTATTTT. The chain couples TRBV11-2 to TRBJ2-3, with TRBD1 as a possible D gene (5 bases). CDR3 length: 15 residues. Deletions cut 5 bases from V and 5 bases from J, with 17 bases between. Germline V lookup: CDR1 SGHAT, CDR2 FQNNGV.

This clonotype was found many times. V gene TRBV9 combines with J gene TRBJ2-5; 9 bases fit TRBD2. Germline CDR1 is SGDLS and CDR2 is YYNGEE. This CDR3 has 14 residues. Germline trimming cut 2 bases from V and 1 base from J; bases unmatched to any gene: 0. The CDR3 DNA reads as TGTGCCAGCAGCGTTAGCGGGGGCCAAGAGACCCAGTACTTC. Translation gives CASSVSGGQETQYF.

This clonotype occurred many times. The chain has TRBV24-1 and TRBJ2-3; D remains unclear. V was cut by 9 bases and J by 2 bases, with 11 bases left in between. The length of the CDR3 is 13 residues. From germline, CDR1 is KGHDR and CDR2 SFDVKD. For the CDR3, the DNA is TGTGCCACCGCCGGGCAGGACACAGATACGCAGTATTTT. This encodes CATAGQDTDTQYF.

This clonotype was observed many times. The rearrangement joins TRBV3-1 to TRBJ1-1; D perhaps matches TRBD1 (6 bases). In germline, CDR1 is LGHDT, CDR2 YNNKEL (reference sequence). CDR3 length: 16 amino acids. Trimming removed 2 bases from V and 4 bases from J, with 17 bases in between. CDR3 nucleotide sequence: TGTGCCAGCAGCCAATTACTACAGGGCGAGAGCACTGAAGCTTTCTTT. This encodes CASSQLLQGESTEAFF.

This clonotype occurred many times. V is TRBV30 and J is TRBJ1-3, with TRBD1 matching 8 bases. The CDR3 runs 14 residues. Germline V lookup: CDR1 GTSNPN, CDR2 SVGIG (reference sequence). DNA of the CDR3: TGTGCTTGGGACAGGAGTGCTTCTGGAAACACCATATATTTT. Protein: CAWDRSASGNTIYF.

This clonotype was seen a handful of times. V and J are TRBV30 and TRBJ1-6; D not certain. CDR1 and CDR2 from the germline V gene are GTSNPN and SVGIG (reference sequence). V dropped 8 bases and J dropped 4 bases, with 12 bases sitting between them. The CDR3 has 13 residues. The CDR3 region has the DNA TGTGCCCTATCGACCGCTTATAATTCACCCCTCCACTTT. Amino acids: CALSTAYNSPLHF. Filled out from reference TRBV30 and TRBJ1-6, the complete variable domain reads SQTIHQWPATLVQPVGSPLSLECTVEGTSNPNLYWYRQAAGRGLQLLFYSVGIGQISSEVPQNLSASRPQDRQFILSSKKLLLSDSGFYLCALSTAYNSPLHFGNGTRLTVT.

In its sample, this clonotype was seen many times. This chain joins TRBV30 and TRBJ1-1; 8 nucleotides agree with TRBD1. Germline V CDR1 and CDR2: GTSNPN, SVGIG (reference sequence). The CDR3 length is 15 residues. V lost 1 base, J lost 1 base, and 5 bases stayed unmatched. The CDR3 bases are TGTGCCTGGAGTGGGACAGGGCTGCCGAACACTGAAGCTTTCTTT. Translating gives CAWSGTGLPNTEAFF.

This chain joins TRBV10-3 and TRBJ2-7, with D uncertain. The length of the CDR3 is 14 residues. V lost 2 bases to trimming and J lost 0 bases, with 8 bases between them. Germline CDR1 and CDR2: ENHRY and SYGVKD. CDR3 region: CAISEMGSSYEQYF. As DNA, the CDR3 is TGTGCCATCAGTGAGATGGGTAGCTCCTACGAGCAGTACTTC.

About this clonotype: A much larger clone sits a single nucleotide away, making a read error possible. V gene TRBV14 combines with J gene TRBJ1-1; D gene unclear. Germline V lookup: CDR1 SGHDN, CDR2 FVKESK. Trimming took 0 bases from V and 1 from J, leaving 3 bases between them. This CDR3 spans 13 amino acids. In DNA, the CDR3 is TGTGCCAGCAGCCAAGAACGGAACACTGAAGCTTTCTTT. Its translation is CASSQERNTEAFF.

This clonotype has a count of ten or more. This sequence joins TRBV25-1 and TRBJ2-1, with D possibly TRBD2 on 5 matching bases. CDR1 MGHDK and CDR2 SYGVNS come from the germline V gene. The CDR3 contains 17 residues. V lost 4 bases, J lost 2 bases, and 18 bases lay in between. The CDR3, as DNA: TGTGCCAGCAGTGGACCGATTTCACTAGAGGCCTACAATGAGCAGTTCTTC. Its protein is CASSGPISLEAYNEQFF.

This clonotype was recorded many times. The chain links TRBV3-1 to TRBJ1-1; D ambiguous. V lost 7 bases and J 2 bases, leaving 17 bases between the germline ends. This CDR3 comprises 15 residues. Germline V lookup: CDR1 LGHDT, CDR2 YNNKEL (reference sequence). The CDR3 coding sequence is TGTGCCAGCACCCCTAATGGAGTCGTTAACACTGAAGCTTTCTTT. This gives the protein CASTPNGVVNTEAFF.

A few counts support this clonotype. The CDR3 DNA follows: TGCGCCAGCAGCTTCCGGGGGGTCAATGAGCAGTTCTTC. It specifies CASSFRGVNEQFF. The rearrangement joins TRBV5-1 to TRBJ2-1, with TRBD2 matching over 7 bases. The germline gives CDR1 SGHRS, CDR2 YFSETQ. This CDR3 spans 13 amino acids. V was pared by 2 bases and J by 6 bases, with 2 bases of the junction left unmatched.

CDR3 bases: TGTGCCAGCAGCGTCGGCATGGGTACTGAAGCTTTCTTT. Translating gives CASSVGMGTEAFF. The chain employs TRBV7-9 and TRBJ1-1; D call uncertain. The CDR3 spans 13 residues. Germline values: CDR1 SEHNR, CDR2 FQNEAQ (reference sequence). Trimming took 5 bases from V and 5 from J, leaving 12 bases between them.

This clonotype showed up many times. The genes are TRBV6-2 or TRBV6-3 and TRBJ2-1, with TRBD1 matching over 8 bases. V shed 5 bases and J 7 bases; nucleotides not matched to a gene: 10. CDR3 size: 15 residues. Germline V gene data show CDR1 as MNHEY and CDR2 as SVGEGT. In DNA, the CDR3 is TGTGCCAGCAGTCTTCAGGGGGCTAGGAGGAATGAGCAGTTCTTC. It translates to CASSLQGARRNEQFF.

This clonotype was observed many times. The CDR3 nucleotides read TGCGCCAGCAGCTCGCGACAGGGGAAGAACACTGAAGCTTTCTTT. This encodes CASSSRQGKNTEAFF. The chain has TRBV5-1 and TRBJ1-1, with 8 bases matching TRBD1. Looked up from germline, CDR1 is SGHRS and CDR2 is YFSETQ. Losses at the gene ends were 3 bases for V and 1 base for J; bases not matched to a gene: 5. The CDR3 contains 15 residues. The variable domain in full, with the rest retrieved from reference TRBV5-1 and TRBJ1-1, is KAGVTQTPRYLIKTRGQQVTLSCSPISGHRSVSWYQQTPGQGLQFLFEYFSETQRNKGNFPGRFSGRQFSNSRSEMNVSTLELGDSALYLCASSSRQGKNTEAFFGQGTRLTVV.

This clonotype was seen many times. An end of the junction differs from the germline gene, which may be a read error. V gene TRBV29-1 combines with J gene TRBJ2-7; 7 bases map to TRBD2. The length of the CDR3 is 14 residues. The germline V gene encodes CDR1 SQVTM and CDR2 ANQGSEA. CDR3 DNA sequence: TGCAGCGTTGAAGCCGCCGGGGGGAGTTACGCGCAGTACTTC. The encoded protein is CSVEAAGGSYAQYF.

This clonotype has a count of ten or more. This chain links TRBV5-1 with TRBJ2-7; perhaps TRBD1 as D (5 bases). Trimming stripped 8 bases from V and 5 bases from J, with 20 bases between. The CDR3 covers 14 residues. Germline CDR1 reads SGHRS; CDR2 reads YFSETQ. This CDR3 reads CARIRVERSDEQYF. The CDR3 DNA reads as TGCGCCAGGATCAGGGTCGAACGTTCCGACGAGCAGTACTTC.

Many counts were recorded for this clonotype. The chain uses TRBV7-2 and TRBJ2-4; TRBD1 or TRBD2 may be the D gene (6 bases each). In germline, CDR1 is SGHTA, CDR2 FQGNSA. V lost 5 bases and J lost 9, with 17 bases in between. The CDR3 has 14 residues. For the CDR3, the DNA is TGTGCCAGCAGCCGATTGGGCGGAGGGGGCATTCAGTACTTC. Translating it yields CASSRLGGGGIQYF.

This clonotype came up many times. The CDR3 loop reads CAISEMGTGGAYEQYF. The CDR3, as DNA: TGTGCCATCAGTGAGATGGGGACAGGGGGGGCCTACGAGCAGTACTTC. This sequence joins TRBV10-3 and TRBJ2-7; 11 bases line up with TRBD1. V lost 2 bases to trimming and J lost 2 bases; unmatched junction nucleotides: 5. This CDR3 region has 16 residues. CDR1 ENHRY and CDR2 SYGVKD come from the germline V gene.

Many counts were recorded for this clonotype. The chain is built from TRBV6-1 and TRBJ2-2; the D is unclear. There are 13 residues in the CDR3. Germline CDR1 reads MNHNS; CDR2 reads SASEGT. V lost 2 bases, J lost 7 bases, and 8 bases lay in between. The CDR3 sequence: CASSERAGGELFF. The CDR3 coding sequence is TGTGCCAGCAGTGAACGGGCTGGCGGGGAGCTGTTTTTT.

This clonotype was recorded many times. In nucleotides, the CDR3 is TGTGCCAGCAGCCTCTACGGGGGGCATAGCGGGGAGCTGTTTTTT. It yields the protein CASSLYGGHSGELFF. The chain joins TRBV11-2 to TRBJ2-2; D perhaps matches TRBD2 (7 bases). The CDR3 sequence is 15 residues long. The V gene lost 5 bases and the J gene lost 7 bases, with 17 bases spanning the gap. The germline V gene has CDR1 SGHAT and CDR2 FQNNGV.

This clonotype turned up a few times. This chain connects TRBV5-1 to TRBJ1-1; no firm D call. Germline-derived CDR1 and CDR2 are SGHRS and YFSETQ. V lost 0 bases and J 11 bases, leaving 17 bases between the germline ends. The CDR3 has 14 residues. This chain's CDR3 is CASSLARQSDRAFF. CDR3 in DNA: TGCGCCAGCAGCTTGGCCAGGCAGTCCGATCGGGCTTTCTTT.